The 20 T cell receptor beta chains reported below all come from one sample, sequenced in a study of T cell responses to AZD1222 COVID-19 vaccine. Clones were sequenced by immunoSEQ multiplex PCR, and TCRdb holds only the in-frame ones, with some missing. The top ten hold approximately 6.6% of the sample, which has roughly 120,000 clones, approximately 85% seen once. The input for sequencing was peripheral blood, taken on day 0 of AZD1222 vaccination. The receptor source for this set is an adult in good health.

J is TRBJ2-1 and V is TRBV7-2, with D tentatively TRBD2 (6 bases). CDR3 length equals 15 residues. Germline V CDR1 and CDR2: SGHTA, FQGNSA. The V end lost 0 bases, the J end lost 7 bases, and 13 bases lay between the germline ends. CDR3 sequence: CASSLARGVGNEQFF. The CDR3 DNA sequence: TGTGCCAGCAGCTTAGCTCGCGGGGTAGGGAATGAGCAGTTCTTC. Full variable domain (outside the CDR3, taken from reference TRBV7-2 and TRBJ2-1): GAGVSQSPSNKVTEKGKDVELRCDPISGHTALYWYRQSLGQGLEFLIYFQGNSAPDKSGLPSDRFSAERTGGSVSTLTIQRTQQEDSAVYLCASSLARGVGNEQFFGPGTRLTVL.

This chain joins TRBV28 and TRBJ2-4, with TRBD2 as a possible D gene (6 bases). Deletions cut 6 bases from V and 1 base from J, with 10 bases between. The germline V gene has CDR1 MDHEN and CDR2 SYDVKM. CDR3 length: 14 residues. In DNA, the CDR3 is TGTGCCAGCAGCCCGGGACTGGCCAAAAACATTCAGTACTTC. Translation gives CASSPGLAKNIQYF.

The chain couples TRBV7-2 to TRBJ2-7; 11 bases map to TRBD2. The CDR3 spans 16 residues. Looked up from germline, CDR1 is SGHTA and CDR2 is FQGNSA. After removal of 2 bases from V and 2 bases from J, the junction contained 5 bases not matched to a gene. The CDR3 bases are TGTGCCAGCAGCTTATGGCTAGCGGGGGGACCCTACGAGCAGTACTTC. Translation gives CASSLWLAGGPYEQYF.

The rearrangement uses TRBV10-3 and TRBJ1-2; D possibly corresponds to TRBD1 (5 bases). CDR3 length equals 10 residues. Looked up from germline, CDR1 is ENHRY and CDR2 is SYGVKD. The V gene lost 11 bases and the J gene lost 6 bases, with 10 bases spanning the gap. For the CDR3, the DNA is TGTGCCGCGGGACCTAATGGCTACACCTTC. Residues: CAAGPNGYTF.

The chain carries TRBV5-1 and TRBJ2-7; TRBD1 is a possible D gene (6 bases). From germline, CDR1 is SGHRS and CDR2 YFSETQ. V lost 1 base, J lost 8 bases, and 13 bases lay in between. The CDR3 covers 13 residues. Here the CDR3 DNA reads TGCGCCAGCAGCTTGACAGGGCCGAGCCAGCAGTACTTC. Translating it yields CASSLTGPSQQYF.

This chain uses TRBV28 with TRBJ1-6; 8 nucleotides agree with TRBD1. CDR3 length: 14 amino acids. The V gene's germline CDR1 is MDHEN and CDR2 SYDVKM. V was clipped by 7 bases and J by 10 bases; unmatched bases: 9. This CDR3 is CASTSDREESPLHF. Here the CDR3 DNA reads TGTGCCAGCACCTCGGACAGGGAAGAATCACCCCTCCACTTT.

The table lists this clone with a few counts. The V and J genes are TRBV11-1 and TRBJ1-1; no reliable D call. This CDR3 has 13 amino acids. Between the trimmed V and J ends, which lost 1 base and 1 base, there was a span of 4 bases. The V gene's germline CDR1 is SGHAT and CDR2 FQDESV (reference sequence). The CDR3 region is CASSLGRNTEAFF. The CDR3 nucleotides read TGTGCCAGCAGCTTAGGACGGAACACTGAAGCTTTCTTT.

The V and J genes are TRBV4-2 and TRBJ1-4; 11 positions agree with TRBD1. The CDR3 consists of 18 residues. V trimming: 4 bases; J trimming: 7 bases; junction bases outside the gene matches: 14. CDR1 is LGHNA, CDR2 YNFKEQ, per germline. CDR3 sequence: CASSLGQGAALGGEKLFF. CDR3 DNA sequence: TGTGCCAGCAGCCTCGGACAGGGGGCCGCCTTGGGTGGTGAAAAACTGTTTTTT.

This chain's CDR3 is CASRAGNSPLHF. The CDR3 DNA reads as TGTGCCAGCAGGGCGGGTAATTCACCCCTCCACTTT. The chain uses TRBV28 and TRBJ1-6; D is uncertain. V gave up 6 bases and J gave up 6 bases, with 6 bases separating them. The CDR3 totals 12 residues. In germline, CDR1 is MDHEN, CDR2 SYDVKM.

The chain carries TRBV5-1 and TRBJ2-5; no clear D. CDR3 size: 12 residues. V lost 1 base and J 5 bases, leaving 6 bases between the germline ends. Germline V gene lookup returns CDR1 SGHRS and CDR2 YFSETQ. CDR3 sequence (DNA): TGCGCCAGCAGCTTGTTGGGGGAGACCCAGTACTTC. This gives the protein CASSLLGETQYF. Looking up the rest from reference TRBV5-1 and TRBJ2-5 gives the full variable domain: KAGVTQTPRYLIKTRGQQVTLSCSPISGHRSVSWYQQTPGQGLQFLFEYFSETQRNKGNFPGRFSGRQFSNSRSEMNVSTLELGDSALYLCASSLLGETQYFGPGTRLLVL.

The chain has TRBV6-5 and TRBJ2-7; D assignment may be TRBD1 or TRBD2 (5 bases each). The CDR3 extends over 14 amino acids. Per the germline V gene, CDR1 is MNHEY and CDR2 is SVGAGI. Deletions cut 5 bases from V and 1 base from J, with 12 bases between. CDR3 in DNA: TGTGCCAGCAGTATTAGTGGGGGATCCTACGAGCAGTACTTC. It encodes CASSISGGSYEQYF.

Regarding this clone: The junction departs from germline at one end; a sequencing error may be responsible. The chain combines TRBV5-3 with TRBJ2-7, with a possible D match to TRBD1 (5 bases). TRBV5-3 has ORF status, its function being uncertain. The CDR3 has 11 amino acids. The CDR3 coding sequence is TGTGCCAGAAGCTTGGGTCGTCAAGGGGACTTC. Its translation is CARSLGRQGDF.

The chain couples TRBV6-2 or TRBV6-3 to TRBJ1-2; D not certain. The CDR3 runs 17 residues. With 4 bases removed from V and 0 bases from J, the gap between germline ends came to 18 bases. Germline loops: CDR1 MNHEY, CDR2 SVGEGT. DNA for the CDR3: TGTGCCAGCAGTTTGCTTGCCTCAACCTACACTAACTATGGCTACACCTTC. This encodes CASSLLASTYTNYGYTF.

This chain connects TRBV4-1 to TRBJ2-3; no clear D. V lost 7 bases and J lost 0, with 17 bases in between. Germline V lookup: CDR1 MGHRA, CDR2 YSYEKL. This CDR3 contains 16 residues. CDR3 nucleotide sequence: TGCGCCAGCACCATTGGTGGTGGGCCTAGCACAGATACGCAGTATTTT. It codes for CASTIGGGPSTDTQYF.

The chain carries TRBV11-3 and TRBJ2-7; no reliable D call. This CDR3 is built from 15 residues. The germline gives CDR1 SGHNT, CDR2 YENEEA. Trimming cost V 1 base and J 4 bases, with 14 bases left between them. CDR3 loop: CASSLGHAEGYEQYF. CDR3 in DNA: TGTGCCAGCAGCTTAGGTCACGCAGAAGGGTACGAGCAGTACTTC.

The V gene is TRBV4-1, the J gene TRBJ1-4; D is uncertain. Germline V gene sequence: CDR1 MGHRA, CDR2 YSYEKL. The CDR3 loop spans 16 amino acids. Trimming pared 2 bases from V and 0 bases from J, leaving 10 bases between. CDR3 in DNA: TGCGCCAGCAGCCAACCCGGGAGGGCAACTAATGAAAAACTGTTTTTT. Amino acids: CASSQPGRATNEKLFF.

J is TRBJ1-1 and V is TRBV12-3 or TRBV12-4; 7 nucleotides align to TRBD1. The V segment lost 3 bases and the J segment 8 bases; nucleotides outside the gene matches: 3. This CDR3 contains 12 residues. The chain's CDR3 is CASSFGQDEAFF. The CDR3 DNA sequence: TGTGCCAGCAGTTTCGGACAGGACGAAGCTTTCTTT.

The chain combines TRBV6-5 with TRBJ1-1, with D hard to call. Trimming took off 4 bases at V and 1 base at J, with 7 bases between the two ends. The V gene's germline CDR1 is MNHEY and CDR2 SVGAGI. The CDR3 runs 13 residues. CDR3 loop: CASSFNQNTEAFF. The DNA of the CDR3 is TGTGCCAGCAGTTTTAACCAGAACACTGAAGCTTTCTTT.

This chain joins TRBV28 and TRBJ2-7; D uncertain. Germline V CDR1 and CDR2: MDHEN, SYDVKM. V was clipped by 6 bases and J by 0 bases, with 15 bases between them. The CDR3 covers 15 residues. This CDR3 is CASSPLATSSYEQYF. In nucleotides, the CDR3 is TGTGCCAGCAGCCCCTTGGCTACAAGCTCCTACGAGCAGTACTTC.

The V gene is TRBV6-5, the J gene TRBJ2-5, with 11 bases that match TRBD2. CDR1 and CDR2 (germline): MNHEY, SVGAGI. This CDR3 comprises 14 residues. The ends lost 6 bases at V and 3 bases at J; junction bases unmatched: 3. The CDR3 protein is CASREGLAEETQYF. The CDR3 region has the DNA TGTGCCAGCAGAGAGGGACTAGCGGAAGAGACCCAGTACTTC.